The rows below give T cell receptor beta chains drawn from one sample of a study of CD8 T cell repertoires and HIV-1 epitope variants. The antigens of these receptors remain unknown. The protocol was immunoSEQ multiplex PCR, while the TCRdb copy is restricted to in-frame clones and leaves out a portion. The table records more than 4,000 clones, more than 55% of them present only once. Sequencing was performed on cultured CD8+ T cells derived from PBMCs. The receptor source for this set is a male donor with HIV. Both conserved end residues are part of each CDR3.

>TRBV28|14
CASSLVASSYEQYF
>TRBV7-6|15
CATSGPETTGNTIYF
>TRBV28|15
CASSTQLGGPETQYF
>TRBV7-9|15
CASSLSLQGGNEQFF
>TRBV6-5|13
CASSYGDAYEQYF
>TRBV6-6|14
CASSPGAITYEQYF
>TRBV27|15
CASSLLADRVYEQYF
>TRBV5-6|14
CASSLAGGAETQYF
>TRBV28|16
CASSLPEGGAGETQYF
>TRBV5-1|16
CASSLAVVGDTGELFF
>TRBV7-8|13
CASSLDGASEQFF
>TRBV4-3|16
CASSQDRVTGANVLTF
>TRBV18|14
CASSPDGPYQPQHF
>TRBV7-2|16
CASSLASEQGARGYTF
>TRBV19|14
CASSTARSNQPQHF
>TRBV7-6|16
CASSLAQDSRTDTQYF
>TRBV5-1|15
CASSRLEGTYNEQFF
>TRBV5-6|12
CASSLGGAKLFF
>TRBV5-6|11
CASSFGDTQYF
>TRBV5-4|14
CASSFGGGADTQYF
>TRBV28|16
CASSLLWGGQGDRQHF
>TRBV15|14
CATSRDVGGETQYF
>TRBV7-9|15
CASSPTGASYNEQFF
>TRBV7-2|15
CASSLSGSGGETQYF
>TRBV7-3|18
CASSLTPAAGGGRNEQFF
>TRBV6-6|15
CASSSAGIDQETQYF
>TRBV19|16
CASSIRTSGTYNEQFF